These T cell receptor beta chains were read from a single sample in a study of control samples from healthy donors and cancer patients. Sequencing was performed with immunoSEQ multiplex PCR; in TCRdb, only in-frame clones are kept and a portion is missing. The sample consists of roughly 120,000 clones, more than 80% of them appearing once. The sequenced sample was PBMCs. These receptors were obtained from a woman aged 45-65 years with colorectal cancer. Each CDR3 is given without its conserved first and last residue.

cdr3_length | v_call | cdr3_aa
18 | TRBV15 | ATSTETASNWDRGNEKLF
15 | TRBV28 | ASSLGTGGYSGNTIY
12 | TRBV25-1 | ASSEPGLAFEQF
11 | TRBV9 | ASSARGVETQY
10 | TRBV28 | ASTGKNYGYT
12 | TRBV18 | ASARGGAGQPQH
13 | TRBV2 | ASSEVGLQINVQF
12 | TRBV11-3 | ASSELASTDTQY
11 | TRBV10-3 | AISAGVSQPQH
13 | TRBV30 | AWSPLAGGGETQY
14 | TRBV19 | ASSIDLEEAEYEQY
12 | TRBV19 | ASSRGSGANVLT
13 | TRBV27 | ASSLLAGGLETQY
13 | TRBV6-5 | ASRARRGSGNTIY
12 | TRBV20-1 | SASWSGPVAEQF
12 | TRBV29-1 | SVVGGSSSYEQY
11 | TRBV2 | ASSEAFPDTQY
14 | TRBV7-2 | ASSPPAGGGTGELF
13 | TRBV5-6 | ASSFGLSSYNEQF
13 | TRBV15 | ATSRDRWYTDTQY
12 | TRBV2 | ASSWGSRTTEAF
14 | TRBV5-6 | ASSLAGGAGQETQY
13 | TRBV3-1/TRBV3-2 | ASSPHPQTDSPLH
14 | TRBV6-1 | ASSEVPNWGNPEAF
16 | TRBV3-1/TRBV3-2 | ASTPDGGRVLLDTEAF
13 | TRBV5-1 | ASSREPGSYNEQF
12 | TRBV19 | ASSPRDRGTEAF
13 | TRBV9 | ASSVDGRGGTEAF
14 | TRBV9 | ASSVAPGADRETQY
11 | TRBV7-2 | ASSLERGAEQY
13 | TRBV9 | ASSGMAGGGNEQF
13 | TRBV6-6 | ASSYGTGFSYEQY
14 | TRBV18 | ASSPPGRSNTGELF
11 | TRBV30 | AWSERFRDGYT
15 | TRBV28 | ASSEPPLSGGAETQY
13 | TRBV27 | ASSSGRGFNQPQH
11 | TRBV28 | ACSQDGDEKLF
14 | TRBV5-6 | ASSHRLAGSNNEQF
13 | TRBV6-5 | ASLNSNQVNTEAF
14 | TRBV7-8 | ASSLVIPTVMETQY
12 | TRBV5-5 | ASSLQPMYNEQF
15 | TRBV3-1/TRBV3-2 | ASSQESMGNSGNTIY
11 | TRBV11-2 | ASSLGVSYEQY
12 | TRBV5-1 | ASSLGRATDTQY
13 | TRBV7-6 | ASSLDWGSTDTQY
14 | TRBV28 | ASSLTDRGGSETQY
12 | TRBV29-1 | SVESGQPSYEQY
9 | TRBV24-1 | ATSLGGPQH
13 | TRBV6-5 | ASSYSGHENEKLF
12 | TRBV28 | ASSTQGGDGELF
13 | TRBV11-2 | ASSFDLGLNTEAF
11 | TRBV5-1 | ASSLSPNYGYT
14 | TRBV5-1 | ASSLGSGRTNYGYT
13 | TRBV2 | ASSELGTGSHEQY
13 | TRBV5-6 | ASSLDPDGYNEQF